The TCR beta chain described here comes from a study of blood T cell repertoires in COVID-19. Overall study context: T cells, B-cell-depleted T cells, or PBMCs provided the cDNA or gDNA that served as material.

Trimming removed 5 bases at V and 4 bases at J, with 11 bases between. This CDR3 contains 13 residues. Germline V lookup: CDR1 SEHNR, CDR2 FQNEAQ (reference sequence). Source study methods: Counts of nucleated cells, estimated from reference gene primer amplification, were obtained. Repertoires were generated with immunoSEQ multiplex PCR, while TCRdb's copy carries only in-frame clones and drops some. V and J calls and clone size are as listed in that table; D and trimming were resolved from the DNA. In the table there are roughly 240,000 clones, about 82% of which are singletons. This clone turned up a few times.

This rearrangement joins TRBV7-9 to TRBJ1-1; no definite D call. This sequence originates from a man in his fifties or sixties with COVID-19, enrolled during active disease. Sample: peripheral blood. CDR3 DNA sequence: TGTGCCAGCAGCCCGTCGCAGTCCACTGAAGCTTTCTTT. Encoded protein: CASSPSQSTEAFF.